There are a few counts of the clone carrying this T cell receptor beta chain. The antigen remains undetermined. Patients aged 18 to 65 had newly diagnosed hyperthyroidism that had lasted under 2 months. On the basis of clinical symptoms, serum thyroxine and TRAb, thyroid ultrasound and orbital computed tomography, diagnoses were made. TCR beta CDR3 regions were amplified from RNA. During a first-round RT-PCR of the TCR CDR3, the HTBI primer set was used. TCRdb recomputed calls from the multiplex PCR reads with MiXCR, one row per CDR3 protein. The table records 600,000 to 850,000 distinct CDR3 sequences, over 15% of them present only once. This record comes from a study of T cells in Graves' hyperthyroidism and ophthalmopathy. Study results and limitations: Progression to ophthalmopathy was predicted a median of roughly 6.6 months early. Most thyroid clonotypes with frequency above 0.001 were detected in blood.

The CDR3 is 14 amino acids. With 5 bases clipped from V and 6 bases from J, the junction kept 6 bases outside the gene matches. Germline V gene data show CDR1 as MNHNS and CDR2 as SASEGT. The clonotype was recovered from a woman between 45 and 60 years old with Graves' hyperthyroidism that later progressed to Graves' ophthalmopathy. This chain links TRBV6-1 with TRBJ2-1, with 8 nucleotides matching TRBD1. Sample: blood. The CDR3 DNA sequence: TGTGCCAGCAGTCGACAGGGGCCTAGCAATGAGCAGTTCTTC. Its protein is CASSRQGPSNEQFF.